Below are 26 T cell receptor beta chains sequenced from a single sample in a study of siplizumab effects on memory and regulatory T cells (dated by TCRdb to the late 2010s). Library prep was done by the immunoSEQ multiplex PCR assay. TCRdb carries this immuneACCESS record with in-frame sequences only. Its versions omit some clonotypes, under half of them owing to an unresolved V gene in the studies checked, with the rest unexplained. The sample contains roughly 50,000 clones, about 93% of them found a single time. The leading ten clones occupy roughly 17% of the sample. Sequenced material: CD8+ T cells sorted from blood. These receptor sequences come from a human donor in good health.

The V call is TRBV28, the J call TRBJ2-1; 10 bases are shared with TRBD2. Germline trimming cut 3 bases from V and 0 bases from J; bases unmatched to any gene: 11. Germline V gene sequence: CDR1 MDHEN, CDR2 SYDVKM. The CDR3 totals 19 residues. The DNA of the CDR3 is TGTGCCAGCAGTTTGGTACTAGCGGGATACGGCGGCTCCTACAATGAGCAGTTCTTC. Its translation: CASSLVLAGYGGSYNEQFF.

The chain recombines TRBV28 with TRBJ1-1; 9 bases align to TRBD1. This CDR3 contains 15 residues. Germline assignment: CDR1 MDHEN and CDR2 SYDVKM. The V segment lost 3 bases and the J segment 1 base; nucleotides outside the gene matches: 3. CDR3 DNA sequence: TGTGCCAGCAGTTTGACGGGACAGGGGAACACTGAAGCTTTCTTT. Its translation is CASSLTGQGNTEAFF.

This chain uses TRBV9 with TRBJ2-5; TRBD2 matches at 7 bases. V shed 4 bases and J 0 bases; nucleotides not matched to a gene: 6. The CDR3 length is 15 residues. In germline, CDR1 is SGDLS, CDR2 YYNGEE. The chain's CDR3 is CASSLSSGDQETQYF. CDR3 DNA: TGTGCCAGCAGCCTTTCTAGCGGAGACCAAGAGACCCAGTACTTC.

The V gene is TRBV4-1, the J gene TRBJ2-1, with D maybe TRBD2 (6 bases). From germline, CDR1 is MGHRA and CDR2 YSYEKL. The CDR3 is 13 residues long. Deletions cut 5 bases from V and 11 bases from J, with 16 bases between. CDR3 sequence: CASSTRDFIKQFF. CDR3 DNA: TGCGCCAGCAGCACGCGGGACTTTATAAAGCAGTTCTTC.

The J gene is TRBJ1-2, the V gene TRBV6-5, with D perhaps TRBD1 (5 bases). V was cut by 8 bases and J by 6 bases, with 10 bases left in between. CDR3 length: 11 residues. Germline loops: CDR1 MNHEY, CDR2 SVGAGI. DNA for the CDR3: TGTGCCAGCGAAGGGGAAGATGGCTACACCTTC. This sequence encodes CASEGEDGYTF.

The genes are TRBV15 and TRBJ2-2; tentative D call: TRBD1 (5 bases). Looked up from germline, CDR1 is LNHNV and CDR2 is YYDKDF (reference sequence). The CDR3 runs 16 residues. Trimming took 0 bases from V and 6 from J, leaving 14 bases between them. CDR3 in amino acids: CATSRDFGREAGELFF. The CDR3 DNA reads TGTGCCACCAGCAGAGATTTTGGCAGGGAAGCCGGGGAGCTGTTTTTT.

This chain links TRBV28 with TRBJ2-1, with a tentative D call TRBD1 (6 bases). Trimming left V 6 bases short and J 4 bases short, with 19 bases between. Germline V gene data show CDR1 as MDHEN and CDR2 as SYDVKM. The CDR3 contains 16 residues. CDR3 protein: CASSGEGGVIYNEQFF. The CDR3 DNA follows: TGTGCCAGCAGCGGAGAAGGGGGAGTTATTTACAATGAGCAGTTCTTC.

In its sample, this clone was seen once. The chain combines TRBV13 with TRBJ1-1; D ambiguous. Germline CDR1 reads PRHDT; CDR2 reads FYEKMQ (reference sequence). Trimming stripped 3 bases from V and 7 bases from J, with 12 bases between. The CDR3 has 13 residues. The CDR3 region is CASSFRTVLEAFF. The CDR3 nucleotides are TGTGCCAGCAGCTTTCGGACGGTACTTGAAGCTTTCTTT.

This clone has only one observation. The genes are TRBV27 and TRBJ1-1, with D hard to call. The CDR3 loop spans 14 amino acids. CDR1 is MNHEY, CDR2 SMNVEV, per germline (reference sequence). V lost 2 bases and J 2 bases, leaving 9 bases between the germline ends. CDR3 amino acids: CASSLVGSNTEAFF. DNA of the CDR3: TGTGCCAGCAGTTTAGTTGGCAGCAACACTGAAGCTTTCTTT.

This chain connects TRBV27 to TRBJ1-3; possibly TRBD1 for D (5 bases). The germline V gene has CDR1 MNHEY and CDR2 SMNVEV (reference sequence). With 3 bases removed from V and 4 bases from J, the gap between germline ends came to 13 bases. This CDR3 comprises 15 residues. The CDR3 coding sequence is TGTGCCAGCAGTTTTAATGGGGGGATAGGAAACACCATATATTTT. Protein product: CASSFNGGIGNTIYF.

The chain is built from TRBV10-3 and TRBJ2-7; 7 bases align to TRBD2. CDR1 and CDR2 (germline): ENHRY, SYGVKD. V shed 2 bases, J shed 2 bases, and the junction held 6 bases outside the gene matches. The CDR3 spans 15 residues. DNA for the CDR3: TGTGCCATCAGTGAGGGCTTAGCGGGTCCCTACGAGCAGTACTTC. As protein: CAISEGLAGPYEQYF.

The chain joins TRBV5-4 to TRBJ2-2; TRBD2 is a possible D gene (5 bases). The germline V gene encodes CDR1 SGHNT and CDR2 YYREEE (reference sequence). CDR3 length: 15 amino acids. The V end was cut by 1 base, the J end by 6 bases, with 13 bases between. The DNA of the CDR3 is TGTGCCAGCAGCTTGCGAGGGTGGGTGCCCGGGGAGCTGTTTTTT. This gives the protein CASSLRGWVPGELFF.

The V call is TRBV7-9, the J call TRBJ2-1, with TRBD1 matching over 8 bases. With 5 bases clipped from V and 6 bases from J, the junction kept 3 bases outside the gene matches. This CDR3 spans 13 amino acids. CDR1 and CDR2 (germline): SEHNR, FQNEAQ (reference sequence). CDR3 DNA: TGTGCCAGCAGCGCAACAGGGGGCAATGAGCAGTTCTTC. Translation: CASSATGGNEQFF.

The chain links TRBV2 to TRBJ2-2; D possibly matches TRBD1 or TRBD2 (5 bases each). This CDR3 is built from 14 residues. Trimming shortened V by 6 bases and J by 3 bases, and 11 bases separated the two germline ends. Germline V gene lookup returns CDR1 SNHLY and CDR2 FYNNEI. The CDR3: CASRGPEDTGELFF. In nucleotides, the CDR3 is TGTGCCAGCAGGGGGCCGGAGGACACCGGGGAGCTGTTTTTT. The variable domain in full, completed from reference TRBV2 and TRBJ2-2, reads EPEVTQTPSHQVTQMGQEVILRCVPISNHLYFYWYRQILGQKVEFLVSFYNNEISEKSEIFDDQFSVERPDGSNFTLKIRSTKLEDSAMYFCASRGPEDTGELFFGEGSRLTVL.

The chain employs TRBV9 and TRBJ2-2, with 9 bases fitting TRBD1. Germline CDR1 SGDLS, CDR2 YYNGEE. V was clipped by 3 bases and J by 3 bases; unmatched bases: 3. This CDR3 contains 15 residues. The CDR3 DNA reads as TGTGCCAGCAGCGGCAGGACAGGGGACACCGGGGAGCTGTTTTTT. It is translated as CASSGRTGDTGELFF.

The chain combines TRBV28 with TRBJ1-5; D gene unclear. Germline V gene lookup returns CDR1 MDHEN and CDR2 SYDVKM. The CDR3 sequence is 11 residues long. The V end was cut by 6 bases, the J end by 4 bases, with 4 bases between. As DNA, the CDR3 is TGTGCCAGCAGAAATAATCAGCCCCAGCATTTT. Translation gives CASRNNQPQHF.

The V and J genes are TRBV19 and TRBJ1-2; a possible D gene is TRBD1 (5 bases). The CDR3 covers 15 residues. V was cut by 7 bases and J by 3 bases, with 18 bases left in between. In germline, CDR1 is LNHDA, CDR2 SQIVND (reference sequence). The CDR3 nucleotides are TGTGCCAGTACCCCGAGGGGCGAGTTTTACTATGGCTACACCTTC. Residues: CASTPRGEFYYGYTF.

Note on this clone: Different DNA sequences within this sample yield the same CDR3. The V call is TRBV9, the J call TRBJ2-7; maybe TRBD2 (6 bases). Germline loops: CDR1 SGDLS, CDR2 YYNGEE. This CDR3 is built from 14 residues. V lost 0 bases and J 1 base, leaving 8 bases between the germline ends. DNA for the CDR3: TGTGCCAGCAGCGTAGCGGAGGGGTCCTACGAGCAGTACTTC. Amino acid sequence: CASSVAEGSYEQYF.

This rearrangement joins TRBV7-6 to TRBJ2-3, with 15 bases lining up with TRBD2. This CDR3 comprises 17 residues. The germline V gene encodes CDR1 SGHVS and CDR2 FNYEAQ. With 5 bases clipped from V and 2 bases from J, the junction kept 5 bases outside the gene matches. CDR3 DNA: TGTGCCAGCAGCCCGAGGACTAGCGGGAGGGCCACAGATACGCAGTATTTT. Translated: CASSPRTSGRATDTQYF.

This clone was seen only a few times. CDR3 DNA: TGTGCCAGCAGCGTAGAGGATCGGGGACCTTATGGCTACACCTTC. Residues: CASSVEDRGPYGYTF. V usage is TRBV9 and J usage is TRBJ1-2; TRBD1 might be the D (5 bases). The germline CDR1 and CDR2 sequences are SGDLS and YYNGEE. Trimming took off 0 bases at V and 5 bases at J, with 14 bases between the two ends. This CDR3 comprises 15 residues.

The chain employs TRBV7-9 and TRBJ1-3; D unclear. The CDR3 spans 14 residues. V was pared by 5 bases and J by 2 bases, with 10 bases between. The germline gives CDR1 SEHNR, CDR2 FQNEAQ (reference sequence). The CDR3 region is CASSPSSAGNTIYF. In DNA, the CDR3 is TGTGCCAGCAGCCCATCAAGTGCTGGAAACACCATATATTTT.

CDR3 bases: TGTGCCAGCAGCCTGAGCGGGACCAGCCAGGCCCAGCATTTT. Protein: CASSLSGTSQAQHF. The chain is built from TRBV9 and TRBJ1-5; D possibly corresponds to TRBD1 (5 bases). The CDR3 totals 14 residues. Trimming took 4 bases from V and 11 from J, leaving 19 bases between them. Germline V gives CDR1 SGDLS, CDR2 YYNGEE. The full variable domain, its missing parts supplied by reference TRBV9 and TRBJ1-5, is DSGVTQTPKHLITATGQRVTLRCSPRSGDLSVYWYQQSLDQGLQFLIQYYNGEERAKGNILERFSAQQFPDLHSELNLSSLELGDSALYFCASSLSGTSQAQHFGDGTRLSIL.

The chain employs TRBV25-1 and TRBJ2-2; tentatively, D is TRBD2 (7 bases). V lost 5 bases and J lost 6, with 10 bases in between. CDR1 and CDR2 from the germline V gene are MGHDK and SYGVNS. The CDR3 length is 13 residues. CDR3 residues: CASSTGGAGELFF. DNA for the CDR3: TGTGCCAGCAGTACGGGGGGCGCCGGGGAGCTGTTTTTT. Complete variable domain (other parts from reference TRBV25-1 and TRBJ2-2): EADIYQTPRYLVIGTGKKITLECSQTMGHDKMYWYQQDPGMELHLIHYSYGVNSTEKGDLSSESTVSRIRTEHFPLTLESARPSHTSQYLCASSTGGAGELFFGEGSRLTVL.

This chain joins TRBV5-6 and TRBJ2-7, with D unclear. V lost 0 bases and J lost 0, with 7 bases in between. From germline, CDR1 is SGHDT and CDR2 YYEEEE. This CDR3 region has 14 residues. CDR3: CASSLGHRSYEQYF. In DNA, the CDR3 is TGTGCCAGCAGCTTGGGGCACCGCTCCTACGAGCAGTACTTC.

The chain couples TRBV7-9 to TRBJ2-3; possibly TRBD2 for D (5 bases). This CDR3 contains 13 residues. Germline lookup yields CDR1 SEHNR and CDR2 FQNEAQ (reference sequence). V dropped 2 bases and J dropped 8 bases, with 11 bases sitting between them. This CDR3 reads CASSLPASGTQYF. The CDR3 DNA is TGTGCCAGCAGCTTACCTGCCAGCGGTACGCAGTATTTT.

V and J are TRBV27 and TRBJ1-2; D is perhaps TRBD1 (6 bases). The CDR3 totals 16 residues. V lost 3 bases, J lost 4 bases, and 18 bases lay in between. Germline CDR1 MNHEY, CDR2 SMNVEV (reference sequence). The CDR3 reads CASSLANTGRSYGYTF. CDR3 nucleotides: TGTGCCAGCAGTTTGGCGAATACAGGGAGGTCCTATGGCTACACCTTC.